This T cell receptor beta chain was captured by sequencing in a study of T cells after yellow fever vaccination. Study-wide results and limits: A weaker secondary response peaked on day 5, the primary on day 15.

At least ten counts were recorded for this clonotype. What it binds is not known. The CDR3 sequence is 14 residues long. The V end was cut by 5 bases, the J end by 0 bases, with 9 bases between. CDR1 and CDR2 from the germline V gene are SGHTA and FQGTGA. Via MiXCR, TCRdb re-called the 5' RACE reads, giving one row per CDR3 protein. The table includes approximately 300,000 distinct CDR3 sequences, around 10% detected once. The J gene is TRBJ2-3, the V gene TRBV7-3, with unresolved D. The source is a man aged 18 to 30 who received the YFV17D yellow fever vaccine. The specimen comprised CD4+ T cells sorted from PBMCs, sampled 45 days after the yellow fever booster vaccination. The CDR3 here is CASSISASTDTQYF. The CDR3 DNA sequence: TGTGCCAGCAGCATTTCCGCTAGCACAGATACGCAGTATTTT.